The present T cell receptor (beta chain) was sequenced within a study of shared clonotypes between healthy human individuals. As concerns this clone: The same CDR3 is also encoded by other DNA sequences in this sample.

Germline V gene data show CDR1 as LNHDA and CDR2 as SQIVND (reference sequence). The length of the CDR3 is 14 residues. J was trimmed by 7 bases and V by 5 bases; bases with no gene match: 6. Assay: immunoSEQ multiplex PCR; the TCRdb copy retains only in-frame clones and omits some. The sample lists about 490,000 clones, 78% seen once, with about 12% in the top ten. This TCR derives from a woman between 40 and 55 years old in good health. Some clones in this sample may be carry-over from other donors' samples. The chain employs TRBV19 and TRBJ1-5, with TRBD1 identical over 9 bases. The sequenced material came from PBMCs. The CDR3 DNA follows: TGTGCCAGTAGTTCAACAGGGGGCGGGCAGCCCCAGCATTTT. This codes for CASSSTGGGQPQHF.